This TCR beta chain was sequenced for a study of blood T cell repertoires in COVID-19. Study context: T cells, B-cell-depleted T cells, or PBMCs provided the cDNA or gDNA that served as material.

Study processing details: Amplification with reference gene primers provided the estimates of nucleated cell counts. The repertoire was sequenced with immunoSEQ multiplex PCR; TCRdb's copy has only in-frame clones and lacks some. V and J calls and clone size come straight from that table; D and trimming were deduced from the DNA. Of about 280,000 clones detected, about 85% appear once; the ten largest clones hold under 3%. Cohort placement rested on clinical history that participants reported themselves. Cohort 3 recovery required two negative PCRs, clearance, or symptom resolution. J was trimmed by 8 bases and V by 0 bases; bases with no gene match: 18. CDR3 length: 19 amino acids. Per germline, CDR1 SGHRS and CDR2 YFSETQ.

What was sequenced was PBMCs or T cells enriched from blood (not recorded which). The chain combines TRBV5-1 with TRBJ1-4; TRBD1 matches at 8 bases. The TCR sequence derives from a woman between 50 and 59 years old who had recovered from COVID-19. CDR3: CASSLGSAGGSVVLEKLFF. CDR3 DNA: TGCGCCAGCAGCTTGGGATCGGCAGGGGGCTCGGTGGTGTTGGAAAAACTGTTTTTT.